This section outlines one T cell receptor (beta chain) sequence together with its context. Its target is not known. This sample was taken from a study of cytomegalovirus exposure and HLA in healthy donors. Overall study: Early released data had about 85 million unique TCRs, all coming from HLA-typed donors. Study-wide points: Usually a TCR sequence was rare, but some public TCRs were found in many donors.

The study ran its PCR with 60 Vbeta and 13 Jbeta primers. Some clones are missing from TCRdb's copy, which holds only in-frame ones; the method was immunoSEQ multiplex PCR. The sample lists tens of thousands of clones; about 70% were seen once. It was healthy bone marrow donors who served as donors. In germline, CDR1 is LGHNA, CDR2 YSLEER. V was clipped by 3 bases and J by 5 bases, with 10 bases between them. This CDR3 comprises 13 residues. Specimen: PBMCs. V gene TRBV4-3 combines with J gene TRBJ1-1; a possible D gene is TRBD1 (6 bases). The TCR sequence derives from a woman aged 55 to 70 in good health and CMV-seropositive. In DNA, the CDR3 is TGCGCCAGCAGCCACAACAGGGCTACTGAAGCTTTCTTT. Residues: CASSHNRATEAFF.